The 7 T cell receptor beta chains listed next were all sequenced from one sample in a study of blood T cell repertoires in COVID-19. TCRdb keeps only in-frame clones here, not all; method: immunoSEQ multiplex PCR. The profile shows 360,000 or so clones, more than 75% of them singletons. Sequenced input: PBMCs or T cells enriched from blood (not recorded which). These receptors were collected from a woman aged 25 to 39 who had recovered from COVID-19.

The chain uses TRBV9 and TRBJ2-5, with 8 bases fitting TRBD2. This CDR3 region has 15 residues. Germline CDR1 and CDR2: SGDLS and YYNGEE. Germline trimming cut 4 bases from V and 5 bases from J; bases unmatched to any gene: 10. The CDR3 DNA is TGTGCCAGCAGCCCAAATAGCGGGACAACGGAGACCCAGTACTTC. As protein: CASSPNSGTTETQYF.

The rearrangement joins TRBV6-1 to TRBJ1-2; possible D gene TRBD1, 6 bases. Germline V gene lookup returns CDR1 MNHNS and CDR2 SASEGT. The length of the CDR3 is 15 residues. V lost 2 bases and J 1 base, leaving 11 bases between the germline ends. CDR3 coding DNA: TGTGCCAGCAGTGAATTCCCAGGGGATAACTATGGCTACACCTTC. This codes for CASSEFPGDNYGYTF.

This clone is a singleton in its sample. The rearrangement uses TRBV6-2 or TRBV6-3 and TRBJ2-1; 12 nucleotides match TRBD2. CDR1 and CDR2 from the germline V gene are MNHEY and SVGEGT. This CDR3 region has 16 residues. V shed 5 bases, J shed 3 bases, and the junction held 5 bases outside the gene matches. In DNA form, the CDR3 reads TGTGCCAGCAGTAGTGAACTAGCGGGAGGCTACAATGAGCAGTTCTTC. Its protein product is CASSSELAGGYNEQFF.

J is TRBJ2-7 and V is TRBV20-1, with 7 bases identical to TRBD2. The CDR3 totals 16 residues. In germline, CDR1 is DFQATT, CDR2 SNEGSKA (reference sequence). V lost 3 bases to trimming and J lost 2 bases; unmatched junction nucleotides: 13. The CDR3 spells CSASGLAGVITYEQYF. The CDR3 coding sequence is TGCAGTGCTAGTGGGTTGGCGGGGGTAATAACCTACGAGCAGTACTTC.

The chain carries TRBV21-1 and TRBJ1-5; the DNA was not compared with TRBD1, the D call given in the table. TRBV21-1 is annotated as a pseudogene. CDR3 length equals 15 residues. Written as DNA, the CDR3 is TGTGCCAGCAGCAAAATTGGGCTGAATAATCAGCCCCAGCATTTT. It is translated as CASSKIGLNNQPQHF.

The V gene is TRBV3-1 (or the pseudogene TRBV3-2), the J gene TRBJ2-1; TRBD2 is a possible D gene (6 bases). The CDR3 contains 14 residues. V shed 0 bases and J shed 7 bases, with 10 bases lying between them. The V gene's germline CDR1 is LGHDT and CDR2 YNNKEL (reference sequence). CDR3 in DNA: TGTGCCAGCAGCCAAGACCTAGCGTTGAATGAGCAGTTCTTC. It codes for CASSQDLALNEQFF.

V usage is TRBV6-5 and J usage is TRBJ1-2; unclear D gene. In germline, CDR1 is MNHEY, CDR2 SVGAGI. The CDR3 length is 13 residues. V lost 0 bases to trimming and J lost 4 bases, with 6 bases between them. This chain's CDR3 is CASSYSAAYGYTF. CDR3 DNA sequence: TGTGCCAGCAGTTACTCGGCGGCCTATGGCTACACCTTC.